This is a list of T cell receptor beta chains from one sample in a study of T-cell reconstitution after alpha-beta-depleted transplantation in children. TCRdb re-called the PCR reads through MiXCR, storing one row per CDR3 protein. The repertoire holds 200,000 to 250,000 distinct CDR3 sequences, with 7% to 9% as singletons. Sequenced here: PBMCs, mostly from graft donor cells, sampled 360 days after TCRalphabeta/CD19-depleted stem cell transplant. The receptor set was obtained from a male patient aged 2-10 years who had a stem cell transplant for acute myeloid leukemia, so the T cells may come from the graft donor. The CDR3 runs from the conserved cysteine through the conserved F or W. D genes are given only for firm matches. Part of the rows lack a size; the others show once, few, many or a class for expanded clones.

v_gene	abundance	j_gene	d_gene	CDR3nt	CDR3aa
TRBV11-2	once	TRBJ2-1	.	TGTGCCAGCAGCTTAGAAGGGGAACCTTACAATGAGCAGTTCTTC	CASSLEGEPYNEQFF
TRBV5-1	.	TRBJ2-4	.	TGCGCCAGCAGCCCGGTGCTGGGAAACATTCAGTACTTC	CASSPVLGNIQYF
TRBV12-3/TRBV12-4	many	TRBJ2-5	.	TGTGCCAGCAGTTTAGCAGTGTACCAAGAGACCCAGTACTTC	CASSLAVYQETQYF
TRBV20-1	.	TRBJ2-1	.	TGCAGTGCTAGAGACCACCCGCGCTACAATGAGCAGTTCTTC	CSARDHPRYNEQFF
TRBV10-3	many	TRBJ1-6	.	TGTGCCATAGGGACTCCCCGAGCTCCCCTCCACTTT	CAIGTPRAPLHF
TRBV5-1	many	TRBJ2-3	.	TGCGCCAGCAGCTTGGAACAGATCACAGATACGCAGTATTTT	CASSLEQITDTQYF
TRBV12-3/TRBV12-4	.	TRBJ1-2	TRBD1	TGTGCCAGCAGTCAGGGACAGGTTGGCTACACCTTC	CASSQGQVGYTF
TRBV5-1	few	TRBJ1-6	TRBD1	TGCGCCAGCAGCTTTTCGGCACAGGGGCATAATTCACCCCTCCACTTT	CASSFSAQGHNSPLHF
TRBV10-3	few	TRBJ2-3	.	TGTGCCATCAGTGATAGAGCGGAGGTTCCTCATACGCAGTATTTT	CAISDRAEVPHTQYF
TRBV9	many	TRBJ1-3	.	TGTGCCAGCAGCGCCTTTACTATAGCCTCTGGAAACACCATATATTTT	CASSAFTIASGNTIYF
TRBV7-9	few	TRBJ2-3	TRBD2	TGTGCCAGCAGCTTATACGGAGCGGGGGGAGCAGATACGCAGTATTTT	CASSLYGAGGADTQYF
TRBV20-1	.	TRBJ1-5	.	TGCAGTGCTAGCGGGGGGGTTCAGCCCCAGCATTTT	CSASGGVQPQHF
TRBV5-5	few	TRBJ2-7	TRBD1	TGTGCCAGCAGAGGGGGCACAGTTCCCTACGAGCAGTACTTC	CASRGGTVPYEQYF
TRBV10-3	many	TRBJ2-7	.	TGTGCCATCAGTGATTACGTCCCGGCGGGCTACGAGCAGTACTTC	CAISDYVPAGYEQYF
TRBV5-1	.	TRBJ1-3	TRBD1	TGCGCCAGCAGCTACGACAGGGGAAGAGGACACTCTGGAAACACCATATATTTT	CASSYDRGRGHSGNTIYF
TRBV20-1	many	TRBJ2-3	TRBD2	TGCAGTGCTAGAGACGCCGGGACTAGCGCAGATACGCAGTATTTT	CSARDAGTSADTQYF
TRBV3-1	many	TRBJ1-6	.	TGTGCCAGCAGCCAACGGGCAGGGACCCTCCACTTT	CASSQRAGTLHF
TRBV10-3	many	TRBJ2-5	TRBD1	TGTGCCATCAGTGAGTCGCCGCAGGGGGTAGATGAGACCCAGTACTTC	CAISESPQGVDETQYF
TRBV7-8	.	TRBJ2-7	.	TGTGCCAGCAGCTTAATTGATGCGGGCGGGGAGCAGTACTTC	CASSLIDAGGEQYF
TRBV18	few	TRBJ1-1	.	TGTGCCAGCTCACCCCACGGAGGGGTAACGAACACTGAAGCTTTCTTT	CASSPHGGVTNTEAFF
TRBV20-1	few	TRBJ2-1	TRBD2	TGCAGTGCTAGAGATCCGGGGGGGATCTTCTACAATGAGCAGTTCTTC	CSARDPGGIFYNEQFF
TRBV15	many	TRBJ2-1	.	TGTGCCACCAGCAGTAATATAGTCCCCTGGTCGAATGAGCAGTTCTTC	CATSSNIVPWSNEQFF
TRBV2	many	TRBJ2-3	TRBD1	TGTGCCAGCCGAGAGGGACAGGGGTACACAGATACGCAGTATTTT	CASREGQGYTDTQYF